Below are 9 T cell receptor beta chains sequenced from a single sample in a study of blood T cell repertoires in COVID-19. The protocol was immunoSEQ multiplex PCR, while the TCRdb copy is restricted to in-frame clones and leaves out a portion. Of 200,000 to 250,000 clones in the sample, 90% are singletons; the top ten hold 0.87%. The sample was PBMCs or T cells enriched from blood (not recorded which). Receptor source: a man aged 50 to 60 who had been exposed to COVID-19.

This chain uses TRBV11-2 with TRBJ1-1, with 7 bases that match TRBD1. The germline CDR1 and CDR2 sequences are SGHAT and FQNNGV. V was pared by 6 bases and J by 6 bases, with 7 bases of the junction left unmatched. This CDR3 comprises 13 residues. CDR3 in amino acids: CASRTGDYAEAFF. The CDR3 DNA reads as TGTGCCAGCAGAACAGGGGATTACGCTGAAGCTTTCTTT.

The chain has TRBV29-1 and TRBJ1-5; D is perhaps TRBD1 (6 bases). V lost 6 bases to trimming and J lost 3 bases, with 12 bases between them. The length of the CDR3 is 13 residues. The germline V gene has CDR1 SQVTM and CDR2 ANQGSEA. CDR3 bases: TGCAGCGTCGCGGACAGCTACAATCAGCCCCAGCATTTT. This encodes CSVADSYNQPQHF.

The DNA for the CDR3 is TGTGCCAGCAGCTCCCGGGACATGAGCACTGAAGCTTTCTTT. It translates to CASSSRDMSTEAFF. The chain couples TRBV11-2 to TRBJ1-1, with D maybe TRBD1 (6 bases). The CDR3 is 14 amino acids. Germline CDR1 reads SGHAT; CDR2 reads FQNNGV. V was cut by 4 bases and J by 4 bases, with 13 bases left in between.

The chain recombines TRBV3-1 (or the pseudogene TRBV3-2) with TRBJ2-4, with 7 bases fitting TRBD1. The CDR3 length is 19 residues. V gave up 0 bases and J gave up 0 bases; unmatched junction bases: 11. CDR1 and CDR2 (germline): LGHDT, YNNKEL (reference sequence). The CDR3 DNA is TGTGCCAGCAGCCAAGAATTCTTAGGACAGGCGACAGCCAAAAACATTCAGTACTTC. It is translated as CASSQEFLGQATAKNIQYF.

A word on this clone: The same CDR3 is also encoded by other DNA sequences in this sample. The CDR3 sequence: CASSFDRGTDTQYF. The DNA for the CDR3 is TGTGCCAGCAGCTTTGACAGGGGCACAGATACGCAGTATTTT. J is TRBJ2-3 and V is TRBV7-3; 7 bases match TRBD1. From germline, CDR1 is SGHTA and CDR2 FQGTGA. V shed 3 bases and J 1 base; nucleotides not matched to a gene: 1. The CDR3 is 14 amino acids.

This chain uses TRBV13 with TRBJ2-3, with TRBD1 matching over 9 bases. The CDR3 totals 14 residues. Germline V CDR1 and CDR2: PRHDT, FYEKMQ (reference sequence). Trimming cost V 4 bases and J 6 bases; bases outside gene matches: 5. CDR3 sequence: CASSSGQGLDTQYF. CDR3 DNA: TGTGCCAGCAGCTCGGGACAGGGTTTGGATACGCAGTATTTT.

The chain has TRBV5-1 and TRBJ1-6; no clear D gene. The CDR3 runs 14 residues. From germline, CDR1 is SGHRS and CDR2 YFSETQ. V was clipped by 5 bases and J by 5 bases, with 11 bases between them. CDR3: CASRSGQHNSPLHF. CDR3 bases: TGCGCCAGCAGATCTGGGCAGCATAATTCACCCCTCCACTTT.

The table lists this clone with a few counts. The chain has TRBV9 and TRBJ2-1; TRBD2 agrees at 13 bases. This CDR3 is built from 16 residues. The V segment lost 0 bases and the J segment 6 bases; nucleotides outside the gene matches: 3. Per germline, CDR1 SGDLS and CDR2 YYNGEE. In DNA, the CDR3 is TGTGCCAGCAGCGTAGCTTGGACTAGCGGGGGCAATGAGCAGTTCTTC. The encoded protein is CASSVAWTSGGNEQFF. The full variable domain, in which reference TRBV9 and TRBJ2-1 provide the parts outside the CDR3, is DSGVTQTPKHLITATGQRVTLRCSPRSGDLSVYWYQQSLDQGLQFLIQYYNGEERAKGNILERFSAQQFPDLHSELNLSSLELGDSALYFCASSVAWTSGGNEQFFGPGTRLTVL.

The chain recombines TRBV5-1 with TRBJ1-1; 7 nucleotides agree with TRBD1. The ends lost 2 bases at V and 3 bases at J; junction bases unmatched: 4. Per germline, CDR1 SGHRS and CDR2 YFSETQ. The CDR3 is made up of 14 amino acids. The CDR3 spells CASSFITGDTEAFF. CDR3 nucleotides: TGCGCCAGCAGCTTTATCACAGGGGACACTGAAGCTTTCTTT.